Here is one TCR beta chain with its context. TCRdb independently ran MiXCR on the RT-PCR reads; one entry per CDR3 protein. Of almost 700,000 distinct CDR3 sequences listed, 11% to 15% are singletons. The germline V gene encodes CDR1 MNHNS and CDR2 SASEGT. V gave up 4 bases and J gave up 7 bases, with 7 bases separating them. CDR3 length: 12 residues. This receptor was taken from a female donor in good health, serving as a healthy control. The gene calls are TRBV6-1 and TRBJ2-2; D uncertain. Input material: memory CD4+ T cells from blood. The CDR3 sequence is CASSVSFGELFF. In DNA form, the CDR3 reads TGTGCCAGCAGTGTTTCTTTCGGGGAGCTGTTTTTT.